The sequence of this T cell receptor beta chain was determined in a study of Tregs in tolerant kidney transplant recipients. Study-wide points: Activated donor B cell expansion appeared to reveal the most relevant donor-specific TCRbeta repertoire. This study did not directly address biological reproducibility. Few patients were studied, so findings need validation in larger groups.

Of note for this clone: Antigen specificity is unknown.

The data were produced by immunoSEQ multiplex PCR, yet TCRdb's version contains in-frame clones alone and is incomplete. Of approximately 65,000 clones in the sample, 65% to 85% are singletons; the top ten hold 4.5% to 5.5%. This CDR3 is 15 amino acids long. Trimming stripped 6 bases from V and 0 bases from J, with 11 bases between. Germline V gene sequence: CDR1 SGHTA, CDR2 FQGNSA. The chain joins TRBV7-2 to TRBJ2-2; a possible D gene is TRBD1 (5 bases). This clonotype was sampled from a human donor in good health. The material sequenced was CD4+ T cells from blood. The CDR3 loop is CASRRKGSNTGELFF. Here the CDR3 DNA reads TGTGCCAGCAGGCGCAAGGGGTCGAACACCGGGGAGCTGTTTTTT.